This TCR beta chain derives from a study of blood T cell repertoires in COVID-19. Assay: immunoSEQ multiplex PCR; the TCRdb copy retains only in-frame clones and omits some. This table holds around 100,000 clones, 84% found once. The V and J ends lost 4 bases and 5 bases, in that order; junction bases with no gene match: 5. Germline-derived CDR1 and CDR2 are KGHSH and LQKENI. This CDR3 has 14 residues. The rearrangement links TRBV18 to TRBJ2-1; 7 nucleotides align to TRBD1. Sequencing was done on a sample of peripheral blood. The clonotype originates from a man in his 60s with acute or convalescent COVID-19. CDR3 sequence: CASSRDSANNEQFF. The CDR3, as DNA: TGTGCCAGCTCACGGGACAGCGCGAACAATGAGCAGTTCTTC.